The 20 T cell receptor beta chains reported below all come from one sample, sequenced in a study of cytomegalovirus exposure and HLA in healthy donors. Amplification used 60 Vbeta primers and 13 Jbeta primers. Assay used: immunoSEQ multiplex PCR; TCRdb lists only in-frame clones, some missing. Of about 270,000 clones listed, around two thirds were seen once; the top ten hold around 2.3%. The source material was PBMCs. These receptors all come from a female donor in good health and CMV-seronegative.

The chain recombines TRBV7-9 with TRBJ2-7; 7 bases are shared with TRBD1. With V trimmed by 5 bases and J by 1 base, 8 bases remained unmatched. The germline CDR1 and CDR2 sequences are SEHNR and FQNEAQ (reference sequence). The CDR3 consists of 15 residues. This chain's CDR3 is CASSHNRGESYEQYF. CDR3 bases: TGTGCCAGCAGCCACAACAGGGGAGAGTCCTACGAGCAGTACTTC.

V is TRBV9 and J is TRBJ2-6; D perhaps matches TRBD1 (6 bases). The CDR3 has 20 residues. V lost 4 bases and J lost 0, with 23 bases in between. The germline V gene encodes CDR1 SGDLS and CDR2 YYNGEE. The CDR3 region is CASSHPTVQGHRSGANVLTF. CDR3 DNA sequence: TGTGCCAGCAGCCATCCTACCGTGCAGGGGCACCGCTCTGGGGCCAACGTCCTGACTTTC. Complete variable domain (other parts from reference TRBV9 and TRBJ2-6): DSGVTQTPKHLITATGQRVTLRCSPRSGDLSVYWYQQSLDQGLQFLIQYYNGEERAKGNILERFSAQQFPDLHSELNLSSLELGDSALYFCASSHPTVQGHRSGANVLTFGAGSRLTVL.

CDR3 sequence (DNA): TGTGCCAGCAGCTTAGTACCCCTCGGACAGGGAGGAATTGAAGCTTTCTTT. It specifies CASSLVPLGQGGIEAFF. The chain uses TRBV11-2 and TRBJ1-1; 8 positions match TRBD1. The J segment lost 7 bases and the V segment lost 1 base, leaving 14 bases of the junction unmatched. This CDR3 is 17 amino acids long. The germline V gene encodes CDR1 SGHAT and CDR2 FQNNGV. Full variable domain (outside the CDR3, taken from reference TRBV11-2 and TRBJ1-1): EAGVAQSPRYKIIEKRQSVAFWCNPISGHATLYWYQQILGQGPKLLIQFQNNGVVDDSQLPKDRFSAERLKGVDSTLKIQPAKLEDSAVYLCASSLVPLGQGGIEAFFGQGTRLTVV.

The rearrangement joins TRBV20-1 to TRBJ2-7; D remains unclear. In germline, CDR1 is DFQATT, CDR2 SNEGSKA (reference sequence). V lost 6 bases to trimming and J lost 3 bases, with 9 bases between them. The CDR3 consists of 11 residues. The CDR3 DNA sequence: TGCAGTGCGGTACGAGGCTACGAGCAGTACTTC. As protein: CSAVRGYEQYF.

CDR3 loop: CASSMSGRSDTQYF. CDR3 nucleotide sequence: TGTGCCAGTAGTATGAGCGGGAGGTCAGATACGCAGTATTTT. The chain uses TRBV19 and TRBJ2-3; 9 bases fit TRBD2. J was trimmed by 4 bases and V by 3 bases; bases with no gene match: 2. Germline assignment: CDR1 LNHDA and CDR2 SQIVND (reference sequence). The CDR3 extends over 14 amino acids.

The chain employs TRBV11-2 and TRBJ1-4, with a tentative D call TRBD1 (5 bases). Germline V gene data show CDR1 as SGHAT and CDR2 as FQNNGV. The germline V and J ends were trimmed by 2 bases and 5 bases, with 18 bases remaining between them. CDR3 length equals 17 residues. The CDR3 loop is CASSLMIGGLGNEKLFF. The CDR3, as DNA: TGTGCCAGCAGCTTAATGATCGGGGGACTAGGGAATGAAAAACTGTTTTTT. Drawing the rest from reference TRBV11-2 and TRBJ1-4, the complete variable domain is EAGVAQSPRYKIIEKRQSVAFWCNPISGHATLYWYQQILGQGPKLLIQFQNNGVVDDSQLPKDRFSAERLKGVDSTLKIQPAKLEDSAVYLCASSLMIGGLGNEKLFFGSGTQLSVL.

V usage is TRBV2 and J usage is TRBJ1-5; 8 bases are shared with TRBD1. Germline V gene data show CDR1 as SNHLY and CDR2 as FYNNEI. V trimming: 4 bases; J trimming: 6 bases; junction bases outside the gene matches: 8. This CDR3 spans 15 amino acids. The CDR3 spells CASSGTGQGGQPQHF. In DNA form, the CDR3 reads TGTGCCAGCAGTGGAACTGGACAGGGAGGTCAGCCCCAGCATTTT.

This clone has only one observation. V gene TRBV9 combines with J gene TRBJ1-3, with a possible D match to TRBD1 (5 bases). V was clipped by 0 bases and J by 4 bases, with 11 bases between them. Germline V gene lookup returns CDR1 SGDLS and CDR2 YYNGEE. The CDR3 loop spans 15 amino acids. CDR3 loop: CASSVEVDTGNTIYF. The CDR3 nucleotides are TGTGCCAGCAGCGTAGAGGTGGACACAGGAAACACCATATATTTT.

The chain has TRBV6-5 and TRBJ2-7, with 8 bases that match TRBD2. The CDR3 length is 14 residues. The germline gives CDR1 MNHEY, CDR2 SVGAGI. V was clipped by 1 base and J by 3 bases; unmatched bases: 2. CDR3 protein: CASSYYGGDYEQYF. Here the CDR3 DNA reads TGTGCCAGCAGTTACTACGGGGGGGACTACGAGCAGTACTTC.

This chain connects TRBV1 to TRBJ1-5; the table gives TRBD1 as D, unverified against the DNA. TRBV1 is a recognized pseudogene. The CDR3 is made up of 20 amino acids. The chain's CDR3 is CTSSQESRDRGQDDNQPQHF. The CDR3 DNA reads as TGCACCAGCAGCCAAGAAAGTCGGGACAGGGGGCAGGATGACAATCAGCCCCAGCATTTT.

As to this clone: At the DNA level, this CDR3 is encoded by other sequences in the same sample as well. CDR3 residues: CASRINIQGVGTDTQYF. CDR3 nucleotide sequence: TGCGCCAGCAGAATAAATATACAGGGAGTAGGCACAGATACGCAGTATTTT. The chain uses TRBV5-1 and TRBJ2-3; D is possibly TRBD1 (6 bases). V lost 5 bases and J 1 base, leaving 20 bases between the germline ends. The CDR3 covers 17 residues. Germline V CDR1 and CDR2: SGHRS, YFSETQ. The entire variable domain, with the rest obtained from reference TRBV5-1 and TRBJ2-3, is as follows: KAGVTQTPRYLIKTRGQQVTLSCSPISGHRSVSWYQQTPGQGLQFLFEYFSETQRNKGNFPGRFSGRQFSNSRSEMNVSTLELGDSALYLCASRINIQGVGTDTQYFGPGTRLTVL.

V usage is TRBV6-5 and J usage is TRBJ2-5; TRBD2 aligns across 8 bases. CDR1 MNHEY and CDR2 SVGAGI come from the germline V gene. The CDR3 extends over 14 amino acids. The J segment lost 4 bases and the V segment lost 2 bases, leaving 3 bases of the junction unmatched. The CDR3 coding sequence is TGTGCCAGCAGTTACGGTCGGGGGGGAGAGACCCAGTACTTC. This encodes CASSYGRGGETQYF.

V gene TRBV5-1 combines with J gene TRBJ1-4, with 7 bases aligning to TRBD1. The CDR3 has 16 residues. Germline CDR1 reads SGHRS; CDR2 reads YFSETQ. Germline trimming cut 4 bases from V and 6 bases from J; bases unmatched to any gene: 12. CDR3 in DNA: TGCGCCAGCAGCGGGGGGCCAGGGGGAGAGGATGAAAAACTGTTTTTT. Residues: CASSGGPGGEDEKLFF. The complete variable domain, with remaining parts taken from reference TRBV5-1 and TRBJ1-4, reads KAGVTQTPRYLIKTRGQQVTLSCSPISGHRSVSWYQQTPGQGLQFLFEYFSETQRNKGNFPGRFSGRQFSNSRSEMNVSTLELGDSALYLCASSGGPGGEDEKLFFGSGTQLSVL.

This clone was seen a single time. The chain carries TRBV18 and TRBJ1-1, with 8 bases identical to TRBD1. Germline CDR1 KGHSH, CDR2 LQKENI. V lost 4 bases, J lost 1 base, and 5 bases stayed unmatched. The CDR3 consists of 15 residues. The CDR3 protein is CASSLSRGQNTEAFF. The CDR3 nucleotides are TGTGCCAGCTCACTGTCCAGGGGGCAGAACACTGAAGCTTTCTTT.

The gene calls are TRBV5-1 and TRBJ2-6; TRBD1 aligns across 11 bases. V lost 6 bases and J lost 13; bases outside the gene matches: 9. The CDR3 spans 14 residues. CDR1 is SGHRS and CDR2 is YFSETQ in the germline V gene. The CDR3 DNA sequence: TGCGCCAGCACCGGACAGGGGGCGCCAAGGGTCCTGACTTTC. Translating gives CASTGQGAPRVLTF. Full variable domain (rest looked up from reference TRBV5-1 and TRBJ2-6): KAGVTQTPRYLIKTRGQQVTLSCSPISGHRSVSWYQQTPGQGLQFLFEYFSETQRNKGNFPGRFSGRQFSNSRSEMNVSTLELGDSALYLCASTGQGAPRVLTFGAGSRLTVL.

The chain combines TRBV10-2 with TRBJ2-2; unclear D gene. Germline CDR1 WSHSY, CDR2 SAAADI. The CDR3 is made up of 14 amino acids. With 4 bases removed from V and 5 bases from J, the gap between germline ends came to 11 bases. The CDR3 nucleotides read TGCGCCAGCAGTGTAGTTGGTGAGACCGGGGAGCTGTTTTTT. Protein product: CASSVVGETGELFF.

This clone showed up just once. The rearrangement uses TRBV7-3 and TRBJ2-2; D possibly corresponds to TRBD1 (6 bases). Germline V gene sequence: CDR1 SGHTA, CDR2 FQGTGA. The CDR3 has 14 residues. The V gene lost 8 bases and the J gene lost 0 bases, with 10 bases spanning the gap. CDR3 residues: CASRSGANTGELFF. In DNA form, the CDR3 reads TGTGCCAGCCGGTCAGGGGCGAACACCGGGGAGCTGTTTTTT.

Written as DNA, the CDR3 is TGTGCCAGCAGTCCTCTAGCGGGAGGGTTCAATGAGCAGTTCTTC. It codes for CASSPLAGGFNEQFF. This chain uses TRBV6-5 with TRBJ2-1; TRBD2 matches 12 bases. The CDR3 is 15 residues long. The germline gives CDR1 MNHEY, CDR2 SVGAGI. V lost 5 bases to trimming and J lost 6 bases; unmatched junction nucleotides: 5.

This chain uses TRBV6-1 with TRBJ2-1; D gene unclear. The V and J ends lost 8 bases and 8 bases respectively, with 19 bases between them. The CDR3 length is 14 residues. The germline CDR1 and CDR2 sequences are MNHNS and SASEGT. The chain's CDR3 is CASGKGDSVYEQFF. The DNA for the CDR3 is TGTGCCAGCGGTAAAGGAGACTCCGTGTATGAGCAGTTCTTC.

This rearrangement joins TRBV29-1 to TRBJ2-5, with D possibly TRBD1 on 6 matching bases. The last part of the DNA fits TRBJ2-7 better; the J call may be wrong. Germline CDR1 reads SQVTM; CDR2 reads ANQGSEA. CDR3 length: 12 amino acids. As DNA, the CDR3 is TGCAGCGTTGAAGAACAGGGCTACGAGCAGTACTTC. Its protein product is CSVEEQGYEQYF.